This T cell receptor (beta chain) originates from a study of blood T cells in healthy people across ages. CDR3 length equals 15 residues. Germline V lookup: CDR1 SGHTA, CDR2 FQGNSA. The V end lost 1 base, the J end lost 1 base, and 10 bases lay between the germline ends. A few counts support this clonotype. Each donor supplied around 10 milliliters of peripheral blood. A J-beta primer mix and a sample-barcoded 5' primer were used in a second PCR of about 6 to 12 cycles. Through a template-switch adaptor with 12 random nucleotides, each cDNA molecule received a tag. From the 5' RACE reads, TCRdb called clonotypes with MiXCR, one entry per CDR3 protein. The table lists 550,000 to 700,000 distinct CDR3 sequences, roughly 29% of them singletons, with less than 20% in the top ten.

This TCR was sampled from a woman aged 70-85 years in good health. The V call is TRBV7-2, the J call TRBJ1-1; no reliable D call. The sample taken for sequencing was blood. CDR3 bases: TGTGCCAGCAGCTTAGTCGGTCAGACGAACACTGAAGCTTTCTTT. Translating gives CASSLVGQTNTEAFF.